The present T cell receptor beta chain was sequenced within a study of Ad26.COV2.S vaccination and SARS-CoV-2 variants. Specified treatment: some 20 received Ad26.COV2.S at low or high dose, single or two shots; several received placebo; per-sample allocation not given. The samples were gathered on day 63 after the first injection of vaccine or placebo. The CDR3 has 15 amino acids. Trimming left V 1 base short and J 0 bases short, with 10 bases between. CDR1 is SGHAT and CDR2 is FQDESV in the germline V gene (reference sequence). Libraries were prepared by immunoSEQ multiplex PCR; TCRdb keeps only in-frame clonotypes and omits some of them. The sample shows around 320,000 clones, around nine tenths of them seen only once.

This specimen was peripheral blood, taken in a trial of Ad26.COV2.S vaccine versus placebo. The TCR was taken from a person between 18 and 59 years old who received the Ad26.COV2.S COVID-19 vaccine or a placebo. V is TRBV11-1 and J is TRBJ2-7; D not resolved. CDR3 coding DNA: TGTGCCAGCAGCTTAGTAGGACGGCTCTCCTACGAGCAGTACTTC. The encoded protein is CASSLVGRLSYEQYF.